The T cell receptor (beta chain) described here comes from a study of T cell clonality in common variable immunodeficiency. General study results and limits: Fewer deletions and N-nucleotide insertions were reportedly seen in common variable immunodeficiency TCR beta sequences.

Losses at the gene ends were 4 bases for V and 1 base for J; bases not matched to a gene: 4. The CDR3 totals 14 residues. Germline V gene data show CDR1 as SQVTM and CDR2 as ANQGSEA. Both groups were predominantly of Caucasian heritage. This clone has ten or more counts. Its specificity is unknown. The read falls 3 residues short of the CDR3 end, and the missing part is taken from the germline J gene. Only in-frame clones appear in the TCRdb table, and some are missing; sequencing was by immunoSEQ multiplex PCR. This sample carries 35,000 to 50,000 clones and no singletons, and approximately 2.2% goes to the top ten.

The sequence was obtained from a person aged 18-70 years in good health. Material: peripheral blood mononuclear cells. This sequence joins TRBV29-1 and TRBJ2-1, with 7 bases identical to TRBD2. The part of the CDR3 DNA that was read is TGCAGCGTTGCGGGCGGGAGTTCCTACAATGAG. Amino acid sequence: CSVAGGSSYNE. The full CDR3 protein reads CSVAGGSSYNEQFF.